This TCR beta chain was profiled in a study of OX40 agonist ivuxolimab in advanced cancers. Overall study context: Ivuxolimab, an agonist antibody against OX40 (CD134), was given to patients.

Drawing of blood for sampling happened at baseline, at cycle 4 day 1, and at cycle 7 day 1. TCRdb keeps only in-frame clones here, not all; method: immunoSEQ multiplex PCR. The table lists 72,000 or so clones, nearly 90% of them singletons. Study findings and constraints: People who partly responded at 0.1-3.0 mg/kg had some of the least clonal expansion seen. Researchers did not determine the expanded peripheral T cells' antigen specificity.

Turning to this clone: The antigen remains unidentified.

Germline CDR1 reads SNHLY; CDR2 reads FYNNEI. The CDR3 has 14 amino acids. Trimming took off 2 bases at V and 3 bases at J, with 9 bases between the two ends. V and J are TRBV2 and TRBJ2-3; D call uncertain. The sequence derives from an adult with an advanced solid tumor such as melanoma, head and neck, liver or kidney cancer. Sequencing was performed on CD4+ or CD8+ T cells sorted from blood, taken in a trial of the OX40 agonist ivuxolimab. The CDR3 region is CASSETAVTDTQYF. The CDR3 coding sequence is TGTGCCAGCAGTGAAACCGCAGTAACAGATACGCAGTATTTT. The full variable domain, rest sourced from reference TRBV2 and TRBJ2-3, is EPEVTQTPSHQVTQMGQEVILRCVPISNHLYFYWYRQILGQKVEFLVSFYNNEISEKSEIFDDQFSVERPDGSNFTLKIRSTKLEDSAMYFCASSETAVTDTQYFGPGTRLTVL.